The 8 T cell receptor beta chains listed next were all sequenced from one sample in a study of control samples from healthy donors and cancer patients. Profiled with immunoSEQ multiplex PCR; TCRdb holds only in-frame clones, not every one. Here the sample spans nearly 200,000 clones, approximately 90% being singletons. Material for sequencing was blood. The receptor set was obtained from a man aged 25 to 40 in good health.

The chain employs TRBV2 and TRBJ1-1; D gene uncertain. The V gene lost 4 bases and the J gene lost 4 bases, with 10 bases spanning the gap. This CDR3 has 13 amino acids. CDR1 SNHLY and CDR2 FYNNEI come from the germline V gene. CDR3 sequence: CASSGGLGTEAFF. Written as DNA, the CDR3 is TGTGCCAGCAGTGGAGGGCTGGGCACTGAAGCTTTCTTT.

The chain joins TRBV5-1 to TRBJ2-1; tentatively, D is TRBD1 (6 bases). CDR3 length equals 15 residues. From germline, CDR1 is SGHRS and CDR2 YFSETQ. Trimming took off 4 bases at V and 5 bases at J, with 16 bases between the two ends. The CDR3, as DNA: TGCGCCAGCAGCCTGAGGGGGAGCGTCCACAATGAGCAGTTCTTC. It encodes CASSLRGSVHNEQFF.

The chain employs TRBV15 and TRBJ1-5; D may be TRBD1 (5 bases). V shed 0 bases and J shed 7 bases, with 10 bases lying between them. Germline V lookup: CDR1 LNHNV, CDR2 YYDKDF (reference sequence). The CDR3 spans 14 residues. This CDR3 reads CATSRDPGGQPQHF. As DNA, the CDR3 is TGTGCCACCAGCAGAGATCCTGGGGGACAGCCCCAGCATTTT.

This chain uses TRBV7-9 with TRBJ2-3, with TRBD1 identical over 11 bases. CDR1 and CDR2 from the germline V gene are SEHNR and FQNEAQ (reference sequence). CDR3 size: 18 residues. V was clipped by 4 bases and J by 0 bases; unmatched bases: 9. CDR3 sequence: CASSSPGQGVLSTDTQYF. The CDR3 DNA is TGTGCCAGCAGCTCACCGGGACAGGGGGTATTAAGCACAGATACGCAGTATTTT.

V gene TRBV5-1 combines with J gene TRBJ1-1; maybe TRBD1 (5 bases). The CDR3 totals 11 residues. V was clipped by 3 bases and J by 10 bases, with 10 bases between them. The germline V gene encodes CDR1 SGHRS and CDR2 YFSETQ. The CDR3 here is CASSWGEGAFF. The DNA of the CDR3 is TGCGCCAGCAGCTGGGGCGAAGGAGCTTTCTTT.

This rearrangement joins TRBV27 to TRBJ1-4; D remains unclear. Trimming shortened V by 1 base and J by 7 bases, and 7 bases separated the two germline ends. Germline V gene data show CDR1 as MNHEY and CDR2 as SMNVEV (reference sequence). This CDR3 contains 13 residues. The CDR3 DNA is TGTGCCAGCAGTTTATATGGAGTTGAAAAACTGTTTTTT. Residues: CASSLYGVEKLFF.

This chain joins TRBV11-1 and TRBJ1-1, with 8 positions matching TRBD1. V was clipped by 2 bases and J by 3 bases; unmatched bases: 8. CDR3 length: 16 residues. Per the germline V gene, CDR1 is SGHAT and CDR2 is FQDESV (reference sequence). The CDR3 protein is CASSLSAGQGHTEAFF. The CDR3 DNA sequence: TGTGCCAGCAGCTTATCCGCTGGACAGGGTCACACTGAAGCTTTCTTT.

The V call is TRBV4-2, the J call TRBJ2-6, with D perhaps matching TRBD1 (5 bases). CDR1 is LGHNA and CDR2 is YNFKEQ in the germline V gene. The CDR3 runs to 17 residues. Trimming left V 0 bases short and J 4 bases short, with 13 bases between. CDR3 DNA: TGTGCCAGCAGCCAAGAATGGGATGGGGCCGGGGCCAACGTCCTGACTTTC. Its translation: CASSQEWDGAGANVLTF.